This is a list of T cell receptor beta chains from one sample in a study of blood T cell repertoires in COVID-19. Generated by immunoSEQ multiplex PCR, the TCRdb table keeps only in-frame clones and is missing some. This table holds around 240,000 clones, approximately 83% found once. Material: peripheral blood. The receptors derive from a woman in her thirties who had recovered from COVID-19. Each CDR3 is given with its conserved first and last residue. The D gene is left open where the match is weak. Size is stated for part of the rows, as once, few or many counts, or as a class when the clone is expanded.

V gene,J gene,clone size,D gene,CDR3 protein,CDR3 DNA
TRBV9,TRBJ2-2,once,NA,CASSYSGINTGELFF,TGTGCCAGCAGTTACTCCGGGATCAACACCGGGGAGCTGTTTTTT
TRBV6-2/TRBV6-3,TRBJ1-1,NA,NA,CASSPQWANTEAFF,TGTGCCAGCAGTCCCCAGTGGGCGAACACTGAAGCTTTCTTT
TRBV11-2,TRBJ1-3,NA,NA,CASSPAGNTIYF,TGTGCCAGCAGCCCCGCGGGAAACACCATATATTTT
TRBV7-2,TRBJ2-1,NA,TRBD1,CASSSRQGPYNEQFF,TGTGCCAGCAGCTCCAGACAGGGCCCCTACAATGAGCAGTTCTTC
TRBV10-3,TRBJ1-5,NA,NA,CAIRAQGASNQPQHF,TGTGCCATCAGGGCCCAAGGGGCAAGCAATCAGCCCCAGCATTTT
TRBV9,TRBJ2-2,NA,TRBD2,CASSVTSGGTGELFF,TGTGCCAGCAGCGTAACTAGCGGGGGTACCGGGGAGCTGTTTTTT
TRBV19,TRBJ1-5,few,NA,CASSILGTAGDQPQHF,TGTGCCAGTAGTATTTTGGGCACCGCAGGGGATCAGCCCCAGCATTTT
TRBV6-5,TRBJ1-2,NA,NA,CASELRGSYYGYTF,TGTGCCAGCGAACTTCGGGGGTCGTACTATGGCTACACCTTC
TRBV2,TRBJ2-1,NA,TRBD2,CASSGTSGSYNEQFF,TGTGCCAGCAGTGGGACTAGCGGGTCCTACAATGAGCAGTTCTTC
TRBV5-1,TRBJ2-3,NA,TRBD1,CASSGTGTGDTQYF,TGCGCCAGCAGTGGGACAGGGACAGGAGATACGCAGTATTTT
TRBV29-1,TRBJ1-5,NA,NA,CSVRDGGNQPQHF,TGCAGCGTTAGGGATGGGGGGAATCAGCCCCAGCATTTT
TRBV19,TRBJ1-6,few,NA,CASSTEPGNSPLHF,TGTGCCAGTAGTACCGAACCAGGGAATTCACCCCTCCACTTT
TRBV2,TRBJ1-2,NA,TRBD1,CASRERQGWGYTF,TGTGCCAGCAGGGAAAGACAGGGCTGGGGCTACACCTTC
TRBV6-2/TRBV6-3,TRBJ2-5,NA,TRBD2,CASSPGLAGLYQETQYF,TGTGCCAGCAGCCCTGGACTAGCGGGGCTGTACCAAGAGACCCAGTACTTC
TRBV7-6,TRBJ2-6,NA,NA,CASSPFGVLISGANVLTF,TGTGCCAGCAGCCCGTTTGGAGTACTTATCTCTGGGGCCAACGTCCTGACTTTC
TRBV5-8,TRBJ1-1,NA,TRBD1,CASSLEWGGRGPEAFF,TGTGCCAGCAGCTTGGAATGGGGTGGCAGGGGGCCTGAAGCTTTCTTT
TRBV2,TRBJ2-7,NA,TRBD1,CASSRDRGGEQYF,TGTGCCAGCAGTAGGGACAGGGGTGGCGAGCAGTACTTC
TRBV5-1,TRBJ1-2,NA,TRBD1,CASSLQGAGDGYTF,TGCGCCAGCAGCTTGCAGGGGGCGGGGGATGGCTACACCTTC
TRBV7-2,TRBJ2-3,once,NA,CASSLAGFGESTDTQYF,TGTGCCAGCAGCTTAGCCGGTTTTGGGGAGAGCACAGATACGCAGTATTTT
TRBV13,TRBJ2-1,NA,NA,CASSLPQGSVNEQFF,TGTGCCAGCAGCTTACCACAGGGTAGCGTCAATGAGCAGTTCTTC
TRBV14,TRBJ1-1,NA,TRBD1,CASSVGQGMNTEAFF,TGTGCCAGCAGCGTGGGACAGGGGATGAACACTGAAGCTTTCTTT
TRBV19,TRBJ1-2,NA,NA,CASSIGAGEGGYTF,TGTGCCAGTAGTATAGGGGCAGGGGAAGGAGGCTACACCTTC
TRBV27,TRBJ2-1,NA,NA,CASSLTTGFNEQFF,TGTGCCAGCAGTCTTACTACAGGGTTCAATGAGCAGTTCTTC
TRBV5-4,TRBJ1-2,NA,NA,CASSLSREYGYTF,TGTGCCAGCAGCTTGTCACGGGAATATGGCTACACCTTC
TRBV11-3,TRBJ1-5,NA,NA,CASTPCAQIGNLGNQPQHF,TGTGCCAGCACACCCTGCGCTCAAATCGGGAATTTAGGCAATCAGCCCCAGCATTTT
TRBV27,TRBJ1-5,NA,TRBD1,CASSLWDRGRQPQHF,TGTGCCAGCAGTTTATGGGACAGGGGGCGTCAGCCCCAGCATTTT
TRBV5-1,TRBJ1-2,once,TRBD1,CASSSTGGAGYGYTF,TGCGCCAGCAGCTCGACAGGGGGCGCCGGCTATGGCTACACCTTC
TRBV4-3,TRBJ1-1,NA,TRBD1,CASRPGQGERFTEAFF,TGCGCCAGCAGGCCAGGACAGGGAGAGAGGTTCACTGAAGCTTTCTTT
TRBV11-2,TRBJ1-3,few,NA,CASSLPLGVSGNTIYF,TGTGCCAGCAGCTTACCCTTGGGCGTCTCTGGAAACACCATATATTTT
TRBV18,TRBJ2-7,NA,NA,CASSPAGREQYF,TGTGCCAGCTCACCAGCGGGTCGCGAGCAGTACTTC
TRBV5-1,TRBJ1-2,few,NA,CASSLEPGYGYTF,TGCGCCAGCAGCTTGGAACCAGGCTATGGCTACACCTTC
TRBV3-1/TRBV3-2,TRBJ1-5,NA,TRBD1,CASSLGQGFQPQHF,TGTGCCAGCAGCCTTGGACAGGGTTTTCAGCCCCAGCATTTT
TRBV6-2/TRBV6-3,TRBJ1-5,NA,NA,CASSSLEEVSQPQHF,TGTGCCAGCAGCTCCCTCGAGGAGGTTAGTCAGCCCCAGCATTTT
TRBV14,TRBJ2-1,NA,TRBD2,CASSQVLAGGYNEQFF,TGTGCCAGCAGCCAAGTACTAGCGGGGGGCTACAATGAGCAGTTCTTC
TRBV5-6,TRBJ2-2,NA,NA,CASSTEIRGTGELFF,TGTGCCAGCAGTACAGAAATAAGGGGTACCGGGGAGCTGTTTTTT
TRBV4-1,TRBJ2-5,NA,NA,CASSPRSGDPETQYF,TGCGCCAGCAGCCCGCGGTCAGGGGACCCAGAGACCCAGTACTTC
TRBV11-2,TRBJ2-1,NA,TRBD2,CASSFSGDHSWEQFF,TGTGCCAGCAGCTTTAGCGGGGACCACAGTTGGGAGCAGTTCTTC
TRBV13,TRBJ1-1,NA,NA,CASSRGTASGAFF,TGTGCCAGCAGCCGCGGGACGGCCAGCGGGGCTTTCTTT
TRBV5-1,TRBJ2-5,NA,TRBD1,CASSFNGQGVETQYF,TGCGCCAGCAGCTTCAATGGACAGGGTGTAGAGACCCAGTACTTC
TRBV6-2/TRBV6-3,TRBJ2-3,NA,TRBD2,CASSYMSGGAGDTQYF,TGTGCCAGCAGTTACATGAGCGGGGGCGCCGGAGATACGCAGTATTTT
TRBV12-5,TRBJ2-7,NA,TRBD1,CASGQGPGQGPYEQYF,TGTGCTAGTGGTCAAGGCCCGGGACAGGGGCCCTACGAGCAGTACTTC
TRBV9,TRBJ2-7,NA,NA,CASSPRATDYEQYF,TGTGCCAGCAGCCCGAGGGCTACCGACTACGAGCAGTACTTC
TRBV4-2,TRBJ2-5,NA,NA,CASSLGGVETQYF,TGTGCCAGCAGCTTAGGAGGAGTGGAGACCCAGTACTTC
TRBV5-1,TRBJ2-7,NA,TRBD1,CASSFYSDRFSYEQYF,TGCGCCAGCAGCTTCTACTCGGACAGGTTCTCCTACGAGCAGTACTTC